This T cell receptor beta chain was sequenced for a study of patients and donors after allogeneic stem cell transplantation. TCRdb fed the RT-PCR reads into MiXCR, producing one record per CDR3 protein. The repertoire holds roughly 230,000 distinct CDR3 sequences, with 14% as singletons. This clonotype was recorded many times. The germline V gene encodes CDR1 SGHDT and CDR2 YYEEEE. The CDR3 has 17 residues. The junction had 8 bases not matched to a gene; V was cut back by 0 bases and J by 4 bases. This receptor was taken from a human donor who was either an allogeneic HSCT recipient or a stem cell or donor lymphocyte infusion donor (not recorded which). It is not recorded whose cells these are; they may come from a transplant donor. Sequencing used blood, either unsorted or a sorted T cell fraction (not recorded which). This chain joins TRBV5-6 and TRBJ2-5, with 11 bases lining up with TRBD2. The chain's CDR3 is CASSLGGASGRRETQYF. DNA of the CDR3: TGTGCCAGCAGCTTGGGAGGAGCTAGCGGGAGGCGAGAGACCCAGTACTTC.